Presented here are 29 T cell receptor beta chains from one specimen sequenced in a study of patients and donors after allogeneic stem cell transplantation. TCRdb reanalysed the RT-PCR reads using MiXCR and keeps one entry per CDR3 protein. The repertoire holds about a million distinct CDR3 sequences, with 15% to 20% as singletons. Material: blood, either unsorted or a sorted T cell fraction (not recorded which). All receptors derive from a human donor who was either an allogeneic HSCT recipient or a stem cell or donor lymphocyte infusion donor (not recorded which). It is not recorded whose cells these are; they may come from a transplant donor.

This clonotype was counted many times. The CDR3 loop reads CASSWELAPHSYNEQFF. In nucleotides, the CDR3 is TGTGCCAGCAGCTGGGAACTAGCGCCCCACTCCTACAATGAGCAGTTCTTC. The chain carries TRBV5-6 and TRBJ2-1; 7 nucleotides agree with TRBD2. V gave up 3 bases and J gave up 0 bases; unmatched junction bases: 9. CDR1 SGHDT and CDR2 YYEEEE come from the germline V gene. The length of the CDR3 is 17 residues.

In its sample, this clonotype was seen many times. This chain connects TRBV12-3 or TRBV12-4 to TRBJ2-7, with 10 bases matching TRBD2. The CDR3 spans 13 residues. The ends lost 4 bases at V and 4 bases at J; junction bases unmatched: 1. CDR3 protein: CASSWTSGYEQYF. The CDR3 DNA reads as TGTGCCAGCAGTTGGACTAGCGGTTACGAGCAGTACTTC.

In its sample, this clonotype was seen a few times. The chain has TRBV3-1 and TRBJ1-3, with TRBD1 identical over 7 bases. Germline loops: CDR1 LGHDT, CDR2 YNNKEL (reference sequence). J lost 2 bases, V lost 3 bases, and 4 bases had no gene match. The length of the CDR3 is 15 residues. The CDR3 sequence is CASSQVTGAGNTIYF. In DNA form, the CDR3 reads TGTGCCAGCAGCCAGGTTACAGGGGCTGGAAACACCATATATTTT.

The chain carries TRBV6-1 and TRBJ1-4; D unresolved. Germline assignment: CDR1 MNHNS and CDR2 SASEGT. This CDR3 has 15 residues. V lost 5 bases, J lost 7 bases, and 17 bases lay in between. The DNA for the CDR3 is TGTGCCAGCAGTCTAACCGGTGGGGTGGGTGAAAAACTGTTTTTT. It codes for CASSLTGGVGEKLFF.

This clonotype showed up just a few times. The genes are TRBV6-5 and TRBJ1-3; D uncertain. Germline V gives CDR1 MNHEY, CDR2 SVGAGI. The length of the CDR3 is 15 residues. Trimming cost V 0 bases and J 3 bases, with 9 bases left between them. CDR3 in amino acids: CASSYSGSVGNTIYF. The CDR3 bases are TGTGCCAGCAGTTACTCAGGGTCAGTTGGAAACACCATATATTTT.

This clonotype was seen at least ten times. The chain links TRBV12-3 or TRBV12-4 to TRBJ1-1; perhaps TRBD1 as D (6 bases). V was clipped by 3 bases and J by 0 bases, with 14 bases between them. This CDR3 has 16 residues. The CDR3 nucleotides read TGTGCCAGCAGTTTGATTAGGGGACACATGAACACTGAAGCTTTCTTT. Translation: CASSLIRGHMNTEAFF.

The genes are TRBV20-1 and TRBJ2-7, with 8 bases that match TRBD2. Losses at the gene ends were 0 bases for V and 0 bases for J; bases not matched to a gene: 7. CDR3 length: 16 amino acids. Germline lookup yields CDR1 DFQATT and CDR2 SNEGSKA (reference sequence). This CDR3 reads CSARDRGGRHSYEQYF. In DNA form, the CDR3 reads TGCAGTGCTAGAGATCGGGGGGGCAGGCACTCCTACGAGCAGTACTTC.

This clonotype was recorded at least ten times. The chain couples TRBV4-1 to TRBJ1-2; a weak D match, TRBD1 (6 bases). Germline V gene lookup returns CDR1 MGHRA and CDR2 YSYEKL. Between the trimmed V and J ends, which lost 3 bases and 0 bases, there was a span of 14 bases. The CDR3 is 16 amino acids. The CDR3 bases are TGCGCCAGCAGCCATGAAGTAGGGACACCTAACTATGGCTACACCTTC. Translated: CASSHEVGTPNYGYTF.

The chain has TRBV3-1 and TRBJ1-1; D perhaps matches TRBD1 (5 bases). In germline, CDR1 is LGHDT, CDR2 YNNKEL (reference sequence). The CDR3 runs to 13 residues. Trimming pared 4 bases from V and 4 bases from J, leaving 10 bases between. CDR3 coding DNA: TGTGCCAGCAGCCCTCTACAGGCCACTGAAGCTTTCTTT. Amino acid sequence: CASSPLQATEAFF.

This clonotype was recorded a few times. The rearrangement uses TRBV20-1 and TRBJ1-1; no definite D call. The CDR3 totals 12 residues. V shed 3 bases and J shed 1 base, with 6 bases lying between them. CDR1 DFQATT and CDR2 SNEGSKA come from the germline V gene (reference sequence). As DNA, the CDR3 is TGCAGTGCTAGCAGGCGGAACACTGAAGCTTTCTTT. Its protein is CSASRRNTEAFF.

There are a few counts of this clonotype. For the CDR3, the DNA is TGCAGTGCTAGATCCACCGGGACAAGGCCTTCCTACGAGCAGTACTTC. Translated, it gives CSARSTGTRPSYEQYF. The V gene is TRBV20-1, the J gene TRBJ2-7; a weak D match, TRBD1 (6 bases). V was trimmed by 2 bases and J by 1 base, leaving 18 bases between them. Germline assignment: CDR1 DFQATT and CDR2 SNEGSKA (reference sequence). This CDR3 has 16 amino acids.

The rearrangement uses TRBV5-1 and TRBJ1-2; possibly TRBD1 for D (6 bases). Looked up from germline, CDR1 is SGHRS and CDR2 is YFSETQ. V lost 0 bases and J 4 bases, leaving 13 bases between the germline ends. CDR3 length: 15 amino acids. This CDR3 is CASSLADRRGYGYTF. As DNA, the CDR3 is TGCGCCAGCAGCTTGGCCGACAGGAGAGGCTATGGCTACACCTTC.

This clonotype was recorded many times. CDR3 loop: CASSLSSTQETQYF. In DNA, the CDR3 is TGTGCCAGCAGTTTGTCTAGCACCCAAGAGACCCAGTACTTC. V usage is TRBV12-3 or TRBV12-4 and J usage is TRBJ2-5, with D possibly TRBD2 on 5 matching bases. This CDR3 comprises 14 residues. Trimming stripped 3 bases from V and 1 base from J, with 9 bases between.

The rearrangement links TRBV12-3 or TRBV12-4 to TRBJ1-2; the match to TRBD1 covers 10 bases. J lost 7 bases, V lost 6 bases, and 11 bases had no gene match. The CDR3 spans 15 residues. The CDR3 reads CASRAGTGVRGGYTF. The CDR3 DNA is TGTGCCAGCAGGGCCGGGACAGGGGTGAGGGGTGGCTACACCTTC.

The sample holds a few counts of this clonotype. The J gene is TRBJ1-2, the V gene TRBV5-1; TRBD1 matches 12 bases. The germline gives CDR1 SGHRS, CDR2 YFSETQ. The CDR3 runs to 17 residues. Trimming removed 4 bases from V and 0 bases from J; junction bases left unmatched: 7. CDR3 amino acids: CASSPGTGGRPNYGYTF. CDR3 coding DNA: TGCGCCAGCAGCCCGGGGACAGGGGGCCGCCCTAACTATGGCTACACCTTC.

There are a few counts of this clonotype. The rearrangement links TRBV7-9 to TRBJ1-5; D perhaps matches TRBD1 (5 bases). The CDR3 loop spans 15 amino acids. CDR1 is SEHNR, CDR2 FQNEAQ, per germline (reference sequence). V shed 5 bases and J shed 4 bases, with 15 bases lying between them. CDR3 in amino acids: CASSRSGVRNQPQHF. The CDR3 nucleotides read TGTGCCAGCAGCCGGTCGGGGGTTCGGAATCAGCCCCAGCATTTT.

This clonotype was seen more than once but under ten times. The CDR3 region has the DNA TGTGCCAGCAGCGAAGTGGACAGTAAGAACACTGAAGCTTTCTTT. This translates into CASSEVDSKNTEAFF. This chain connects TRBV3-1 to TRBJ1-1, with a tentative D call TRBD1 (6 bases). This CDR3 spans 15 amino acids. The V and J ends lost 5 bases and 1 base respectively, with 14 bases between them. Germline loops: CDR1 LGHDT, CDR2 YNNKEL (reference sequence).

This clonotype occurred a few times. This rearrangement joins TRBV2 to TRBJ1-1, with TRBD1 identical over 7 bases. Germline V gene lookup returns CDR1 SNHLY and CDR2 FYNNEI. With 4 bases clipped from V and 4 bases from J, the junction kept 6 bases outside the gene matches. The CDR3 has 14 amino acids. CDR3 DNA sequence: TGTGCCAGCAGTGTCTTGCGACAGGGCACTGAAGCTTTCTTT. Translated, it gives CASSVLRQGTEAFF.

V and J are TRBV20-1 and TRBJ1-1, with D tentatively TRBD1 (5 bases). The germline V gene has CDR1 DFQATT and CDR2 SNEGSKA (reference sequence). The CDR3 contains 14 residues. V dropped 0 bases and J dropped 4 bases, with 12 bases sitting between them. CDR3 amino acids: CSARDMRGSTEAFF. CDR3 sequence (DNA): TGCAGTGCTAGAGATATGCGGGGGAGCACTGAAGCTTTCTTT.

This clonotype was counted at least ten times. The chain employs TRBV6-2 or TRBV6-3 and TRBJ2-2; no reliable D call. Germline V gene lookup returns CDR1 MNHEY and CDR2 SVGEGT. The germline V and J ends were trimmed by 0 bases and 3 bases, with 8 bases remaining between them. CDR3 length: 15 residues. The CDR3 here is CASSYSVVDTGELFF. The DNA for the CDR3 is TGTGCCAGCAGTTACTCCGTGGTGGACACCGGGGAGCTGTTTTTT.

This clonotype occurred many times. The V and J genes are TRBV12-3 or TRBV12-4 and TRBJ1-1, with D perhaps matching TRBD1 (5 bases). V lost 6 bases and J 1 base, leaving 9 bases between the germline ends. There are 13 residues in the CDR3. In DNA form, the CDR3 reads TGTGCCAGCAGCTTAACAGGGAACACTGAAGCTTTCTTT. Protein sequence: CASSLTGNTEAFF.

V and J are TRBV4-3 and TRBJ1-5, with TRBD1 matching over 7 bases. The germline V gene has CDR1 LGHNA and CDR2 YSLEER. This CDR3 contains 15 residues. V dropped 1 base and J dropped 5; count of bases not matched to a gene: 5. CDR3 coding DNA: TGCGCCAGCAGCCAAGGGCAGGGGGACCATCAGCCCCAGCATTTT. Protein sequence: CASSQGQGDHQPQHF.

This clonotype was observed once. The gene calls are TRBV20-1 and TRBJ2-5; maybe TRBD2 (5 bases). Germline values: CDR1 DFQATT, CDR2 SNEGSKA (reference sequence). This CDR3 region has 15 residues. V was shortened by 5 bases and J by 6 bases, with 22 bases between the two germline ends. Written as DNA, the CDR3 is TGCAGTGCTCGGGCGGGTGTGACCTTGGGAAAGACCCAGTACTTC. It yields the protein CSARAGVTLGKTQYF.

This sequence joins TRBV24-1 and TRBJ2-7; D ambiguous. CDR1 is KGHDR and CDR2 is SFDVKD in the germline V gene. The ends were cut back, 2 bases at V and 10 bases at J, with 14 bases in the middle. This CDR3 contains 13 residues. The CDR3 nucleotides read TGTGCCACCAGTGATTCTTTGTCGGTGTCACAGTACTTC. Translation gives CATSDSLSVSQYF.

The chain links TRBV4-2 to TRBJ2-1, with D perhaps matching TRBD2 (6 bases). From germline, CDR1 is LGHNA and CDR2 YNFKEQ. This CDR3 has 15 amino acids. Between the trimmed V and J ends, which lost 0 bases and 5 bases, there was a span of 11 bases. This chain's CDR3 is CASSQDQGGNNEQFF. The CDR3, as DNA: TGTGCCAGCAGCCAAGATCAAGGCGGGAACAATGAGCAGTTCTTC.

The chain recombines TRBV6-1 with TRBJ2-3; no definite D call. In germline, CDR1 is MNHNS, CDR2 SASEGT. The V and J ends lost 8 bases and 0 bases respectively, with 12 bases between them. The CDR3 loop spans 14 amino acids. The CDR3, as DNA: TGTGCCAGCCGTAGGCTCACTAGCACAGATACGCAGTATTTT. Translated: CASRRLTSTDTQYF.

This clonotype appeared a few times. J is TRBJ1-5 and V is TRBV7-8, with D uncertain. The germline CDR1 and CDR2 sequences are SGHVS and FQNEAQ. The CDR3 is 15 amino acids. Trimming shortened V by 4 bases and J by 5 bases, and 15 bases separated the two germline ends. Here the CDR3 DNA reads TGTGCCAGCAGCTCCACTGGACCGGGCCATCAGCCCCAGCATTTT. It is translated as CASSSTGPGHQPQHF. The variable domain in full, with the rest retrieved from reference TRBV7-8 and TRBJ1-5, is GAGVSQSPRYKVAKRGQDVALRCDPISGHVSLFWYQQALGQGPEFLTYFQNEAQLDKSGLPSDRFFAERPEGSVSTLKIQRTQQEDSAVYLCASSSTGPGHQPQHFGDGTRLSIL.

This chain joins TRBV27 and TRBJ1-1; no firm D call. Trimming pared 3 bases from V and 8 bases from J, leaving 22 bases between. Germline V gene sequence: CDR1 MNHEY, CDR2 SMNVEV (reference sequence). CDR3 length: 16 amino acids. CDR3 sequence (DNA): TGTGCCAGCAGTTTGCGTCGGGGAGCGGATACAAAAGAAGCTTTCTTT. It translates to CASSLRRGADTKEAFF.

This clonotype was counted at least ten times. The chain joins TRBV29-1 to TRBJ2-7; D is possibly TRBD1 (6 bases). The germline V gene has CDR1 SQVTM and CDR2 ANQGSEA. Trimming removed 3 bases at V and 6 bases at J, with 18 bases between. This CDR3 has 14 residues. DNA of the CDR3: TGCAGCGTTGAGACAGGTACACGAGGAGGCGAGCAGTACTTC. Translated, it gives CSVETGTRGGEQYF.